A single sample is the source of the 25 T cell receptor beta chains below, sequenced in a study of CD8+CD57+ T cells in acquired aplastic anemia (dated 2018 in TCRdb). Sequencing instrument: Illumina HiSeq 2000. Genomic DNA served as template for TCR beta VDJ combination and CDR3 sequence profiling. TCRdb passed the public sequencing reads through fastp at Q25 and MiXCR, retaining productive beta sequences. Here each entry gathers all rows of one CDR3 protein and keeps the most common genes and DNA. The table for this sample lists about 200,000 distinct CDR3 sequences; about a third of them were counted only once. Jointly, the top ten make up 1.1% of the sample. Sequencing was performed on sorted CD4+, CD8+, or CD8+CD57+ T cells (not recorded which) from PBMCs. The receptor set was obtained from a human donor in good health, serving as a control.

This clonotype was counted ten times or more. The V gene is TRBV7-2, the J gene TRBJ1-3, with D possibly TRBD1 on 5 matching bases. V was trimmed by 5 bases and J by 0 bases, leaving 8 bases between them. Germline-derived CDR1 and CDR2 are SGHTA and FQGNSA. CDR3 length: 14 residues. The DNA of the CDR3 is TGTGCCAGCAGCCTGGGGGTCTCTGGAAACACCATATATTTT. It codes for CASSLGVSGNTIYF. The whole variable domain, filled in from reference TRBV7-2 and TRBJ1-3, reads GAGVSQSPSNKVTEKGKDVELRCDPISGHTALYWYRQSLGQGLEFLIYFQGNSAPDKSGLPSDRFSAERTGGSVSTLTIQRTQQEDSAVYLCASSLGVSGNTIYFGEGSWLTVV.

This chain uses TRBV10-1 with TRBJ1-1, with D possibly matching TRBD1 (5 bases). The CDR3 extends over 12 amino acids. The ends were cut back, 3 bases at V and 10 bases at J, with 12 bases in the middle. The germline CDR1 and CDR2 sequences are WNHNN and SYGVQD (reference sequence). The CDR3 spells CASSDHMRGAFF. In DNA form, the CDR3 reads TGCGCCAGCAGTGATCACATGAGGGGAGCTTTCTTT.

A few counts support this clonotype. This sequence joins TRBV6-1 and TRBJ1-5; no definite D call. From germline, CDR1 is MNHNS and CDR2 SASEGT. Trimming pared 9 bases from V and 1 base from J, leaving 16 bases between. This CDR3 is built from 15 residues. CDR3 residues: CASGLRRLSNQPQHF. As DNA, the CDR3 is TGTGCCAGTGGTCTCAGGAGACTCAGCAATCAGCCCCAGCATTTT.

This clonotype was counted many times. The chain joins TRBV24-1 to TRBJ2-7; possible D gene TRBD1, 6 bases. The ends were cut back, 6 bases at V and 6 bases at J, with 8 bases in the middle. The CDR3 loop spans 11 amino acids. Germline CDR1 reads KGHDR; CDR2 reads SFDVKD. CDR3 in DNA: TGTGCCACCAGTACAGGGATCGAGCAGTACTTC. Its protein is CATSTGIEQYF.

This clonotype was found many times. The gene calls are TRBV6-6 and TRBJ2-7; TRBD1 agrees at 10 bases. V dropped 0 bases and J dropped 3; count of bases not matched to a gene: 5. The CDR3 has 16 amino acids. Per germline, CDR1 MNHNY and CDR2 SVGAGI (reference sequence). The CDR3 loop is CASSYSLRDRGYEQYF. CDR3 DNA: TGTGCCAGCAGTTACTCACTCCGGGACAGGGGCTACGAGCAGTACTTC.

This clonotype was counted once. The chain couples TRBV7-8 to TRBJ1-2; maybe TRBD1 (6 bases). Trimming cost V 5 bases and J 0 bases, with 10 bases left between them. Germline values: CDR1 SGHVS, CDR2 FQNEAQ. This CDR3 region has 14 residues. This chain's CDR3 is CASSQGTSNYGYTF. The CDR3 nucleotides are TGTGCCAGCAGCCAGGGGACATCTAACTATGGCTACACCTTC.

The chain links TRBV5-1 to TRBJ2-2, with D hard to call. CDR1 SGHRS and CDR2 YFSETQ come from the germline V gene. The V and J ends lost 0 bases and 1 base respectively, with 7 bases between them. The CDR3 extends over 15 amino acids. CDR3 in amino acids: CASSLVVGNTGELFF. Written as DNA, the CDR3 is TGCGCCAGCAGCTTGGTGGTGGGGAACACCGGGGAGCTGTTTTTT.

A few counts support this clonotype. V gene TRBV7-2 combines with J gene TRBJ1-4; no definite D call. This CDR3 is 14 amino acids long. The V and J ends lost 6 bases and 7 bases respectively, with 15 bases between them. The germline CDR1 and CDR2 sequences are SGHTA and FQGNSA. CDR3 sequence: CASSFTTSSEKLFF. The CDR3 DNA sequence: TGTGCCAGCAGTTTCACTACGTCGAGTGAAAAACTGTTTTTT.

Only a few counts were recorded for this clonotype. The chain carries TRBV10-3 and TRBJ2-1; D may be TRBD1 or TRBD2 (5 bases each). The CDR3 extends over 14 amino acids. V shed 4 bases and J shed 7 bases, with 14 bases lying between them. CDR1 ENHRY and CDR2 SYGVKD come from the germline V gene. CDR3 bases: TGTGCCATCAGTGTCGAAGTGGGGGTTAATGAGCAGTTCTTC. This translates into CAISVEVGVNEQFF.

This clonotype was detected only a few times. The chain carries TRBV6-5 and TRBJ1-4, with D unresolved. Germline CDR1 is MNHEY and CDR2 is SVGAGI. The length of the CDR3 is 17 residues. With 0 bases removed from V and 0 bases from J, the gap between germline ends came to 11 bases. The CDR3 protein is CASSYSPVSPTNEKLFF. DNA of the CDR3: TGTGCCAGCAGTTACTCCCCAGTGTCCCCAACTAATGAAAAACTGTTTTTT.

This clonotype was recorded at least ten times. J is TRBJ2-7 and V is TRBV5-1; the D gene is possibly TRBD1 (6 bases). The CDR3 consists of 14 residues. The V gene's germline CDR1 is SGHRS and CDR2 YFSETQ. V was cut by 4 bases and J by 3 bases, with 14 bases left in between. The CDR3 spells CASSAEDSNYEQYF. The CDR3 region has the DNA TGCGCCAGCAGCGCCGAGGACAGTAACTACGAGCAGTACTTC.

The V and J genes are TRBV29-1 and TRBJ1-2; a possible D gene is TRBD1 (5 bases). V lost 8 bases and J lost 3, with 10 bases in between. The length of the CDR3 is 11 residues. In germline, CDR1 is SQVTM, CDR2 ANQGSEA. CDR3 in DNA: TGCAGCCACCAGGGACACTATGGCTACACCTTC. Protein product: CSHQGHYGYTF.

J is TRBJ2-1 and V is TRBV5-8; TRBD1 might be the D (6 bases). CDR3 length: 14 residues. The germline V gene has CDR1 SGHTS and CDR2 YDEGEE. Trimming removed 0 bases at V and 2 bases at J, with 6 bases between. CDR3 bases: TGTGCCAGCAGCTTGGGGGGGCCCTACAATGAGCAGTTCTTC. As protein: CASSLGGPYNEQFF.

This clonotype has a handful of counts. The CDR3: CASSSTGVPTAFF. The CDR3 DNA reads TGTGCCAGCAGTTCGACAGGGGTACCGACTGCTTTCTTT. The chain carries TRBV28 and TRBJ1-1; 8 nucleotides line up with TRBD1. The CDR3 consists of 13 residues. Losses at the gene ends were 4 bases for V and 11 bases for J; bases not matched to a gene: 9. The germline CDR1 and CDR2 sequences are MDHEN and SYDVKM.

The table lists this clonotype with many counts. This sequence joins TRBV19 and TRBJ1-5; perhaps TRBD1 as D (5 bases). Germline assignment: CDR1 LNHDA and CDR2 SQIVND (reference sequence). The CDR3 has 14 residues. V lost 2 bases, J lost 9 bases, and 14 bases lay in between. The CDR3 spells CASSITGSGGPQHF. The CDR3 DNA is TGTGCCAGTAGTATAACAGGTTCCGGCGGGCCCCAGCATTTT.

The table lists this clonotype with many counts. This sequence joins TRBV6-5 and TRBJ2-7; 7 bases are a match to TRBD2. CDR3 size: 14 residues. V lost 0 bases to trimming and J lost 5 bases; unmatched junction nucleotides: 4. Germline V gene sequence: CDR1 MNHEY, CDR2 SVGAGI. The CDR3 DNA follows: TGTGCCAGCAGTTACTCTCCAGGGAGGGACGAGCAGTACTTC. Its translation is CASSYSPGRDEQYF.

The rearrangement uses TRBV9 and TRBJ2-3, with TRBD1 matching 7 bases. The CDR3 is 16 amino acids. Germline V gives CDR1 SGDLS, CDR2 YYNGEE. V lost 4 bases and J lost 3; bases outside the gene matches: 11. The DNA for the CDR3 is TGTGCCAGCAGCAGAGAGACAGGGCGCGGGACAGATACGCAGTATTTT. It specifies CASSRETGRGTDTQYF.

This clonotype was seen ten or more times. This chain uses TRBV10-3 with TRBJ1-2, with D possibly being TRBD1 (6 bases). The CDR3 loop spans 13 amino acids. V was clipped by 7 bases and J by 8 bases, with 17 bases between them. Germline CDR1 reads ENHRY; CDR2 reads SYGVKD. Written as DNA, the CDR3 is TGTGCCATCACTAACACAGGGCTTGAAGGCTACACCTTC. It codes for CAITNTGLEGYTF.

The rearrangement uses TRBV5-6 and TRBJ1-1; D is possibly TRBD1 (6 bases). The CDR3 spans 11 residues. Germline CDR1 SGHDT, CDR2 YYEEEE. Trimming stripped 4 bases from V and 10 bases from J, with 11 bases between. This chain's CDR3 is CASSGLGAAFF. The DNA of the CDR3 is TGTGCCAGCAGCGGACTGGGGGCAGCTTTCTTT.

This chain uses TRBV7-9 with TRBJ1-2, with D hard to call. V lost 10 bases and J lost 12, with 15 bases in between. The V gene's germline CDR1 is SEHNR and CDR2 FQNEAQ (reference sequence). The CDR3 covers 10 residues. The CDR3 nucleotides are TGTGCCATCCGCACGGGAGGAAACACCTTC. Its protein product is CAIRTGGNTF.

This clonotype was recorded once. V is TRBV27 and J is TRBJ2-3, with D possibly TRBD2 on 5 matching bases. Trimming took 6 bases from V and 1 from J, leaving 14 bases between them. This CDR3 is 15 amino acids long. From germline, CDR1 is MNHEY and CDR2 SMNVEV (reference sequence). The CDR3 protein is CASRSLGSGTDTQYF. In DNA form, the CDR3 reads TGTGCCAGCAGATCACTAGGATCTGGCACAGATACGCAGTATTTT.

Notes on this clonotype: It is likely a read error, because the conserved phenylalanine at the end of the CDR3 is missing. The gene calls are TRBV3-1 and TRBJ1-1; D is unclear. Germline CDR1 LGHDT, CDR2 YNNKEL (reference sequence). The CDR3 spans 14 residues. V shed 1 base and J shed 4 bases, with 10 bases lying between them. The CDR3 bases are TGTGCCAGCAGCCAAGTAGACTCCGCCACTGAAGCTTTCCTT. Translation gives CASSQVDSATEAFL.

V gene TRBV13 combines with J gene TRBJ1-2, with unresolved D. Germline V gene lookup returns CDR1 PRHDT and CDR2 FYEKMQ (reference sequence). The CDR3 consists of 15 residues. The V end lost 5 bases, the J end lost 2 bases, and 15 bases lay between the germline ends. The CDR3 sequence: CASSRVGSSNYGYTF. DNA of the CDR3: TGTGCCAGCAGCCGGGTCGGCAGTTCCAACTATGGCTACACCTTC.

At least ten counts were recorded for this clonotype. This chain's CDR3 is CASSLEPGQSYGYTF. CDR3 DNA sequence: TGTGCCAGCAGCTTGGAACCGGGACAGTCTTATGGCTACACCTTC. V gene TRBV7-2 combines with J gene TRBJ1-2; TRBD1 matches at 7 bases. This CDR3 is built from 15 residues. The V gene end was trimmed by 3 bases and the J gene end by 5 bases; junction bases not matched to a gene: 9. The germline CDR1 and CDR2 sequences are SGHTA and FQGNSA.

The chain uses TRBV24-1 and TRBJ2-1, with 16 bases matching TRBD2. CDR1 and CDR2 from the germline V gene are KGHDR and SFDVKD. J lost 4 bases, V lost 3 bases, and 2 bases had no gene match. The CDR3 has 17 residues. CDR3 nucleotide sequence: TGTGCCACCAGTGATGGGGGACTAGCGGGAGGGTACAATGAGCAGTTCTTC. Protein product: CATSDGGLAGGYNEQFF.